The rows below give T cell receptor beta chains drawn from one sample of a study of cytomegalovirus exposure and HLA in healthy donors. Sequenced by immunoSEQ multiplex PCR; TCRdb stores in-frame clones only, minus some. The sample comprises about 120,000 clones, about four fifths of which are singletons, and under 2% rests with the top ten. Source material: PBMCs. These receptor sequences come from a man younger than 35 in good health and CMV-seronegative. Each CDR3 is given with its conserved first and last residue. A D gene is named only where the DNA matches it firmly. Not all rows give a size; the values are once, few, many and, for expanded clones, a class.

TRBJ2-7,.,TRBV7-9,.,CASSLASHGAISSYEQYF,TGTGCCAGCAGCTTAGCGAGTCACGGAGCGATTAGCTCCTACGAGCAGTACTTC
TRBJ2-5,.,TRBV14,TRBD2,CASSQDGPSGGGERETQYF,TGTGCCAGCAGCCAAGATGGGCCTAGCGGGGGGGGAGAACGAGAGACCCAGTACTTC
TRBJ2-5,.,TRBV27,.,CASSSPHRRQETQYF,TGTGCCAGCAGTTCCCCTCACAGGCGGCAAGAGACCCAGTACTTC
TRBJ2-7,few,TRBV28,.,CASRVQGNEQYF,TGTGCCAGCAGAGTGCAGGGTAACGAGCAGTACTTC
TRBJ2-7,.,TRBV20-1,.,CSARETYEQYF,TGCAGTGCTAGAGAAACTTACGAGCAGTACTTC
TRBJ2-4,once,TRBV9,.,CASSPFGGGPAKNIQYF,TGTGCCAGCAGCCCCTTTGGGGGGGGGCCAGCCAAAAACATTCAGTACTTC
TRBJ2-1,.,TRBV7-6,TRBD1,CASSFGQGYNEQFF,TGTGCCAGCAGCTTCGGACAGGGTTACAATGAGCAGTTCTTC
TRBJ1-2,.,TRBV4-2,TRBD1,CASSQDGARQGPYGYTF,TGTGCCAGCAGCCAAGATGGGGCCAGACAGGGGCCCTATGGCTACACCTTC
TRBJ2-7,.,TRBV7-9,TRBD1,CASSVGQGSYEQYF,TGTGCCAGCAGCGTCGGACAGGGGAGCTACGAGCAGTACTTC
TRBJ1-4,.,TRBV7-2,.,CASSPGGGSKLFF,TGTGCCAGCAGCCCCGGAGGAGGGTCGAAACTGTTTTTT
TRBJ2-1,once,TRBV7-8,.,CASSTGLSHLEEQFF,TGTGCCAGCAGCACCGGACTATCCCACTTAGAGGAGCAGTTCTTC
TRBJ1-6,.,TRBV5-8,.,CASSPGLSSYNSPLHF,TGTGCCAGCAGCCCTGGACTGAGCTCCTATAATTCACCCCTCCACTTT
TRBJ2-1,.,TRBV5-1,.,CASSLVLAANNEQFF,TGCGCCAGCAGCTTGGTTTTAGCGGCTAACAATGAGCAGTTCTTC
TRBJ2-5,.,TRBV11-3,.,CASSPGQLEETQYF,TGTGCCAGCAGCCCCGGACAGCTAGAAGAGACCCAGTACTTC
TRBJ2-7,.,TRBV6-5,.,CASSYSRSSYEQYF,TGTGCCAGCAGTTACAGTAGGAGCTCCTACGAGCAGTACTTC
TRBJ2-3,.,TRBV13,.,CASSSQGCTQYF,TGTGCCAGCAGCTCACAGGGTTGTACGCAGTATTTT
TRBJ1-1,.,TRBV2,.,CASFGTEAFF,TGTGCCAGCTTCGGCACTGAAGCTTTCTTT
TRBJ1-2,.,TRBV2,.,CASSGTDGYTF,TGTGCCAGCAGTGGGACAGATGGCTACACCTTC
TRBJ1-2,.,TRBV15,TRBD1,CATSREGGSGYTF,TGTGCCACCAGCAGAGAAGGGGGCAGTGGCTACACCTTC
TRBJ1-2,.,TRBV5-4,.,CASSPFKANYGYTF,TGTGCCAGCAGCCCATTTAAAGCCAACTATGGCTACACCTTC
TRBJ1-1,.,TRBV12-5,TRBD1,CASGLGRTGGNTEAFF,TGTGCTAGTGGTTTGGGGAGGACAGGGGGGAACACTGAAGCTTTCTTT
TRBJ2-2,.,TRBV5-6,.,CASSPHGRGGNTGELFF,TGTGCCAGCAGCCCCCATGGGAGAGGGGGGAACACCGGGGAGCTGTTTTTT
TRBJ2-3,.,TRBV5-5,TRBD2,CASSPRLAGEDTQYF,TGTGCCAGCAGCCCAAGACTAGCGGGGGAGGATACGCAGTATTTT
TRBJ1-2,once,TRBV5-1,TRBD1,CASSPGMGVDRVGSGYTF,TGCGCCAGCAGTCCTGGGATGGGGGTAGACAGGGTTGGATCGGGCTACACCTTC
TRBJ2-7,.,TRBV19,.,CASSPSGVSYEQYF,TGTGCCAGTAGCCCTTCAGGGGTTTCCTACGAGCAGTACTTC
TRBJ2-4,.,TRBV19,TRBD2,CASRSIGLAGGGNIQYF,TGTGCCAGTAGATCGATAGGACTAGCGGGGGGAGGAAACATTCAGTACTTC
TRBJ2-7,.,TRBV27,TRBD1,CASSRSRGQGSHEQYF,TGTGCCAGCAGTAGATCCCGGGGACAGGGAAGTCACGAGCAGTACTTC